Below are 2 T cell receptor beta chains sequenced from a single sample in a study of T cell responses to AZD1222 COVID-19 vaccine. Sequencing was performed with immunoSEQ multiplex PCR; in TCRdb, only in-frame clones are kept and a portion is missing. The sample has 120,000 to 150,000 clones; roughly 91% are singletons. Specimen: peripheral blood, collected 28 days after the second AZD1222 dose. These receptors all come from an adult who received the AZD1222 COVID-19 vaccine.

This clone was recorded only once. V usage is TRBV10-1 and J usage is TRBJ2-7; D ambiguous. The CDR3 contains 14 residues. The germline gives CDR1 WNHNN, CDR2 SYGVQD (reference sequence). V lost 0 bases and J 5 bases, leaving 11 bases between the germline ends. The CDR3 DNA sequence: TGCGCCAGCAGTGAGTCGATTGAGAGGAACGAGCAGTACTTC. This translates into CASSESIERNEQYF.

The rearrangement uses TRBV4-1 and TRBJ1-1; the D is unclear. The CDR3 length is 14 residues. Per the germline V gene, CDR1 is MGHRA and CDR2 is YSYEKL. With 1 base removed from V and 9 bases from J, the gap between germline ends came to 15 bases. The CDR3 is CASSQGLGLFKAFF. In DNA, the CDR3 is TGCGCCAGCAGCCAAGGGTTGGGTCTCTTCAAAGCTTTCTTT.